Reported below is one T cell receptor (beta chain). The sample carries other DNA sequences with the same CDR3. The CDR3 spans 14 residues. V lost 0 bases, J lost 8 bases, and 4 bases stayed unmatched. The germline CDR1 and CDR2 sequences are SGHRS and YFSETQ. The sample is drawn from a study of blood T cell repertoires in COVID-19. The wider study: Spain, Italy and the United States supplied samples that represented acute and convalescent COVID-19. Sample material is recorded as cDNA or gDNA derived from T cells, B-cell-depleted T cells, or PBMCs.

Authors' methods: Amplification of reference gene primers was used by the study to estimate nucleated cell counts. Sequencing was performed with immunoSEQ multiplex PCR; in TCRdb, only in-frame clones are kept and a portion is missing. The V and J calls and clone size come from that table; D and trimming were worked out from the DNA. The repertoire holds 150,000 to 200,000 clones, with about four fifths as singletons. This chain connects TRBV5-1 to TRBJ1-4; 7 bases are shared with TRBD1. The sequencing input was peripheral blood. The TCR was taken from a human donor with acute or convalescent COVID-19. The donor label of this sample is uncertain. The CDR3 spells CASSLGQGGEKLFF. The CDR3 nucleotides read TGCGCCAGCAGCTTGGGACAGGGTGGCGAAAAACTGTTTTTT.